These T cell receptor beta chains were read from a single sample in a study of OX40 agonist ivuxolimab in advanced cancers. The repertoire was sequenced with immunoSEQ multiplex PCR; TCRdb's copy has only in-frame clones and lacks some. The sample comprises 45,000 to 50,000 clones, approximately 90% of which are singletons, and 15% to 20% rests with the top ten. Sequencing used CD4+ or CD8+ T cells sorted from blood, obtained in a trial of the OX40 agonist ivuxolimab. These receptors were collected from an adult with an advanced solid tumor such as melanoma, head and neck, liver or kidney cancer. Both conserved end residues are part of each CDR3. Fields, in order: clone size, V gene, J gene, D gene, CDR3 DNA, CDR3 protein. D genes are given only for firm matches. Size values are once, few and many counts, or a class for expanded clones, and some rows have none.

>NA|TRBV5-4|TRBJ2-3|TRBD1
TGTGCCAGCAGCAGTGGGACAGGCCCTTCCACAGATACGCAGTATTTT
CASSSGTGPSTDTQYF
>NA|TRBV27|TRBJ2-7|NA
TGTGCCAGCAGTTTAAAGGGGCTAGCTACCTACGAGCAGTACTTC
CASSLKGLATYEQYF
>NA|TRBV11-2|TRBJ2-7|NA
TGTGCCAGCAGCTTAGGGTCAATGATGACAGCTACCTACGAGCAGTACTTC
CASSLGSMMTATYEQYF
>NA|TRBV7-6|TRBJ2-7|NA
TGTGCCAGCAGCTTAGAGGGGACGGGCTACGAGCAGTACTTC
CASSLEGTGYEQYF
>NA|TRBV28|TRBJ2-5|NA
TGTGCCAGCAGTTTAAAGTTCGTGGGGGCGGGTGAGACCCAGTACTTC
CASSLKFVGAGETQYF
>NA|TRBV2|TRBJ2-4|NA
TGTGCCAGCAGTGAATCCCTAGCCAAAAACATTCAGTACTTC
CASSESLAKNIQYF
>few|TRBV6-5|TRBJ1-3|NA
TGTGCCAGCAGTGAAGCGGAACTAAACACCATATATTTT
CASSEAELNTIYF
>NA|TRBV5-6|TRBJ1-5|NA
TGTGCCAGCAGCTTGGGTAGCAATCAGCCCCAGCATTTT
CASSLGSNQPQHF
>NA|TRBV19|TRBJ1-1|NA
TGTGCCAGTCTCGATGGGGGGCCGAACACTGAAGCTTTCTTT
CASLDGGPNTEAFF
>NA|TRBV20-1|TRBJ2-7|NA
TGCAGTGCTGGGGACATCTACGAGCAGTACTTC
CSAGDIYEQYF
>NA|TRBV6-5|TRBJ2-5|NA
TGTGCCAGCAGTAAGGGTATTATCCCAGGAGAGACCCAGTACTTC
CASSKGIIPGETQYF
>NA|TRBV30|TRBJ1-6|NA
TGTGCCTGCGTGAATCGGAGGGGCGGTTCACCCCTCCACTTT
CACVNRRGGSPLHF
>NA|TRBV11-2|TRBJ2-5|NA
TGTGCCAGCAGCTTAATTCTTGGACCCGGCCAAGAGACCCAGTACTTC
CASSLILGPGQETQYF
>NA|TRBV7-2|TRBJ2-7|TRBD2
TGTGCCAGCAGCCAAACGGCGGGAGGGGCGTTAACCTACGAGCAGTACTTC
CASSQTAGGALTYEQYF
>NA|TRBV7-9|TRBJ2-5|TRBD1
TGTGCCAGCAGCTTACGGGACAGGGGGCGGGAGACCCAGTACTTC
CASSLRDRGRETQYF
>NA|TRBV4-2|TRBJ2-3|NA
TGTGCCAGCAGCCAAGAGGGGCGCGTAAGTCATAATACGCAGTATTTT
CASSQEGRVSHNTQYF
>NA|TRBV27|TRBJ2-7|TRBD1
TGTGCCAGCAGTCCTGGGACAGGGTCCTACTACGAGCAGTACTTC
CASSPGTGSYYEQYF
>NA|TRBV6-6|TRBJ2-2|NA
TGTGCCAGCAGTTACAGACAGGTCGTTGCCGGGGAGCTGTTTTTT
CASSYRQVVAGELFF
>NA|TRBV7-9|TRBJ2-4|NA
TGTGCCAGCAGCCCATCGGGACTAGCCAAAAACATTCAGTACTTC
CASSPSGLAKNIQYF
>NA|TRBV19|TRBJ2-6|NA
TGTGCCAGTCGTCCCCAGCCTGGGGCCAACGTCCTGACTTTC
CASRPQPGANVLTF
>NA|TRBV28|TRBJ2-2|NA
TGTGCCAGCAGTTCACCGATCGGGGAGCTGTTTTTT
CASSSPIGELFF
>once|TRBV13|TRBJ1-4|NA
TGTGCCAGCAGCGCGGGCGAAAAACTGTTTTTT
CASSAGEKLFF
>once|TRBV5-1|TRBJ2-7|NA
TGCGCCAGCAGCTTCGCATCGGGCTCCTACGAGCAGTACTTC
CASSFASGSYEQYF
>NA|TRBV11-2|TRBJ2-5|TRBD2
TGTGCCAGCAGCTTAGGAGGGGCGGGGGTAGAGACCCAGTACTTC
CASSLGGAGVETQYF
>NA|TRBV15|TRBJ2-3|NA
TGTGCCACCAGCAGAGATACTTTGGGGGACACTGGGATGACAGATACGCAGTATTTT
CATSRDTLGDTGMTDTQYF
>NA|TRBV19|TRBJ2-2|NA
TGTGCCAGCCTCTGGAGCACCGGGGAGCTGTTTTTT
CASLWSTGELFF
>NA|TRBV11-3|TRBJ2-1|TRBD2
TGTGCCAGCAGCCCCCGACTAGCGGGGGTCAATGAGCAGTTCTTC
CASSPRLAGVNEQFF
>NA|TRBV11-2|TRBJ2-1|NA
TGTGCCAGCAGCTTAGCTACTTTTGACAATGAGCAGTTCTTC
CASSLATFDNEQFF
>NA|TRBV9|TRBJ1-1|TRBD1
TGTGCCAGCAGCGTAGTTCCAGGGGGCACTGAAGCTTTCTTT
CASSVVPGGTEAFF
>NA|TRBV2|TRBJ1-1|TRBD1
TGTGCCAGCAGTGGAAGGGGGCCCTCTGTTATGAACACTGAAGCTTTCTTT
CASSGRGPSVMNTEAFF
>NA|TRBV9|TRBJ2-2|NA
TGTGCCAGCAGCGTAGGGCTCGGGGAGCTGTTTTTT
CASSVGLGELFF
>NA|TRBV19|TRBJ2-7|NA
TGTGCCAGTAGTGCCGCTGGACTCTCCTACGAGCAGTACTTC
CASSAAGLSYEQYF
>NA|TRBV9|TRBJ2-1|TRBD2
TGTGCCAGCAGCGTAGGAGGGACTAGCGGGGAGGAGTTCTTC
CASSVGGTSGEEFF
>NA|TRBV27|TRBJ2-2|NA
TGTGCCAGCAGTTTATCGACCCTCACCGGGGAGCTGTTTTTT
CASSLSTLTGELFF
>NA|TRBV25-1|TRBJ2-1|NA
TGTGCCAGCAGTTCCACCCGGGGTGATGAGCAGTTCTTC
CASSSTRGDEQFF